A selection of T cell receptor beta chains follows, all from one sample in a study of human T cells and chemical hapten exposure. TCRdb reprocessed the RACE reads with MiXCR, giving one entry per CDR3 protein. The sample contains 35,000 to 40,000 distinct CDR3 sequences, approximately 12% of which appear only once. Material: whole blood, obtained in connection with sensitization to the hapten diphenylcyclopropenone (DPC). Every receptor here comes from a woman in her thirties or forties with alopecia areata. Some clones in this sample may be carry-over from other donors' samples. Each CDR3 is given with its conserved first and last residue. The D gene is left open where the match is weak. Where a row states a size, it is once, few, many or the class of an expanded clone; other rows omit it.

abundance,v_gene,d_gene,j_gene,CDR3aa,CDR3nt
many,TRBV7-9,TRBD2,TRBJ2-7,CASSLISGRAYEQYF,TGTGCCAGCAGCTTAATTAGCGGGAGGGCCTACGAGCAGTACTTC
few,TRBV29-1,-,TRBJ2-7,CSVEEDRRGYEQYF,TGCAGCGTTGAAGAGGACAGGAGGGGTTACGAGCAGTACTTC
few,TRBV28,-,TRBJ2-5,CASTTPTGPTADQYF,TGTGCCAGCACAACTCCTACAGGGCCCACGGCGGACCAGTACTTC
-,TRBV6-6,-,TRBJ2-7,CASMLGAEQYF,TGTGCCAGCATGCTAGGGGCCGAGCAGTACTTC
-,TRBV28,TRBD2,TRBJ2-1,CASPGGGEQFF,TGTGCCAGCCCCGGGGGGGGAGAGCAGTTCTTC
many,TRBV20-1,TRBD2,TRBJ2-1,CSARYTGGGYNEQFF,TGCAGTGCTAGATATACGGGAGGGGGGTACAATGAGCAGTTCTTC
-,TRBV5-6,TRBD1,TRBJ1-5,CASSPGTGKSNQPQHF,TGTGCCAGCAGCCCAGGGACAGGGAAAAGCAATCAGCCCCAGCATTTT
many,TRBV30,-,TRBJ1-5,CACRGAGEVWGNQPQHF,TGTGCCTGCCGAGGGGCAGGGGAGGTTTGGGGCAATCAGCCCCAGCATTTT
few,TRBV10-3,-,TRBJ2-7,CAIRGDVTYEQYF,TGTGCCATCAGGGGGGACGTTACCTACGAGCAGTACTTC
many,TRBV28,-,TRBJ1-5,CASRLRHLTDQPQHF,TGTGCCAGCAGACTTAGACACCTCACTGATCAGCCCCAGCATTTT
once,TRBV29-1,-,TRBJ2-2,CSSGASTGELFF,TGCAGCTCCGGTGCCAGCACCGGGGAGCTGTTTTTT
many,TRBV4-3,-,TRBJ2-1,CASSQDSAGNNEQFF,TGCGCCAGCAGCCAAGATAGCGCAGGCAACAATGAGCAGTTCTTC
-,TRBV29-1,-,TRBJ2-1,CSVESYNEQFF,TGCAGCGTTGAAAGTTACAATGAGCAGTTCTTC
medium-sized,TRBV5-6,-,TRBJ2-5,CASSLVLQETQYF,TGTGCCAGCAGCTTGGTTCTCCAAGAGACCCAGTACTTC
few,TRBV5-5,-,TRBJ1-2,CASTSLRGTAYGYTF,TGTGCCAGCACCTCCCTTCGGGGGACGGCGTATGGCTACACCTTC
many,TRBV5-1,-,TRBJ2-7,CASSPSTRSDHEQYF,TGCGCCAGCAGCCCCTCAACAAGATCCGACCACGAGCAGTACTTC
many,TRBV7-9,TRBD1,TRBJ1-2,CASSSRQGYGYTF,TGTGCCAGCAGCTCTCGACAGGGCTATGGCTACACCTTC
many,TRBV2,-,TRBJ2-3,CASRAGTGTQYF,TGTGCCAGCAGGGCGGGAACGGGTACGCAGTATTTT
many,TRBV3-1,-,TRBJ1-1,CASSQGATVWAEAFF,TGTGCCAGCAGCCAAGGGGCAACAGTCTGGGCTGAAGCTTTCTTT
few,TRBV28,-,TRBJ2-2,CASSLFSATGELFF,TGTGCCAGCAGTTTATTCTCAGCCACCGGGGAGCTGTTTTTT
many,TRBV7-9,-,TRBJ1-3,CASSYTTDTIYF,TGTGCCAGCAGCTACACCACGGACACCATATATTTT
-,TRBV7-2,-,TRBJ2-3,CASSPGLFASTDTQYF,TGTGCCAGCAGCCCCGGTCTCTTCGCTTCCACAGATACGCAGTATTTT
-,TRBV11-2,-,TRBJ1-1,CASSPRRGGTEVFF,TGTGCCAGCAGCCCCCGGAGGGGAGGCACTGAAGTTTTCTTT
few,TRBV7-9,TRBD2,TRBJ2-5,CASSFPAGWTQYF,TGTGCCAGCAGCTTTCCAGCGGGGTGGACCCAGTACTTC